The clone carrying this T cell receptor beta chain was seen at least ten times. This CDR3 region has 16 residues. Germline loops: CDR1 MDHEN, CDR2 SYDVKM. V shed 1 base and J shed 1 base, with 13 bases lying between them. The data stem from a study of read filtering for tumor transcriptome and immune sequencing. The library was built from roughly 400 ng RNA with molecular barcoded adaptors for alpha/delta and beta/gamma chains. One entry per CDR3 protein, called by TCRdb with MiXCR from the reads. The data show some 46,000 distinct CDR3 sequences, roughly 20% seen once. V usage is TRBV28 and J usage is TRBJ1-1; D is perhaps TRBD1 (5 bases). The sample was a population of CD138-negative cells sorted from bone marrow. This sequence originates from a donor at least 40 years old with multiple myeloma. In DNA, the CDR3 is TGTGCCAGCAGTTTATATCGGGGGAGGCCGAACACTGAAGCTTTCTTT. Amino acids: CASSLYRGRPNTEAFF.